The 9 T cell receptor beta chains presented below share a single source sample, sequenced in a study of shared clonotypes between healthy human individuals. Profiling relied on immunoSEQ multiplex PCR, and the TCRdb table lists in-frame clones only, not all of them. This sample yields about 2.4 million clones, of which roughly 93% are seen a single time; about 0.34% belongs to the top ten. Sequencing input: naive CD4+ T cells from PBMCs. Noted subset: CD45RA+ positively selected. The origin of the receptors is a man between 18 and 35 years old in good health. Some clones in this sample may be carry-over from other donors' samples.

V gene TRBV5-1 combines with J gene TRBJ2-1; 9 positions agree with TRBD1. The J segment lost 5 bases and the V segment lost 4 bases, leaving 7 bases of the junction unmatched. The CDR3 runs 15 residues. Germline loops: CDR1 SGHRS, CDR2 YFSETQ. The CDR3 DNA sequence: TGCGCCAGCAGCACAGGGACAGGGTATAACAATGAGCAGTTCTTC. Translated, it gives CASSTGTGYNNEQFF.

The V call is TRBV4-3, the J call TRBJ2-1; TRBD1 might be the D (5 bases). This CDR3 has 14 amino acids. The V gene's germline CDR1 is LGHNA and CDR2 YSLEER. The V and J ends lost 1 base and 8 bases respectively, with 12 bases between them. CDR3 in amino acids: CASSQGTGPDEQFF. In DNA, the CDR3 is TGCGCCAGCAGCCAAGGAACAGGTCCCGATGAGCAGTTCTTC.

V and J are TRBV5-6 and TRBJ2-2; possibly TRBD1 for D (6 bases). The CDR3 has 17 residues. CDR1 SGHDT and CDR2 YYEEEE come from the germline V gene. Trimming took off 4 bases at V and 6 bases at J, with 22 bases between the two ends. CDR3 bases: TGTGCCAGCAGCGATTATTGGGGTCAGGGGATGGCCGGGGAGCTGTTTTTT. Translating it yields CASSDYWGQGMAGELFF. The whole variable domain, remainder taken from reference TRBV5-6 and TRBJ2-2, is DAGVTQSPTHLIKTRGQQVTLRCSPKSGHDTVSWYQQALGQGPQFIFQYYEEEERQRGNFPDRFSGHQFPNYSSELNVNALLLGDSALYLCASSDYWGQGMAGELFFGEGSRLTVL.

CDR3 in amino acids: CASSRTSGSSYEQYF. Here the CDR3 DNA reads TGTGCCAGCAGTAGGACTAGCGGGAGCTCCTACGAGCAGTACTTC. The rearrangement uses TRBV2 and TRBJ2-5; 13 bases are shared with TRBD2. The last part of the DNA fits TRBJ2-7 better; the J call may be wrong. CDR1 and CDR2 from the germline V gene are SNHLY and FYNNEI. The CDR3 extends over 15 amino acids.

This chain connects TRBV7-6 to TRBJ2-1, with TRBD2 matching over 8 bases. The CDR3 runs to 16 residues. The J segment lost 6 bases and the V segment lost 5 bases, leaving 12 bases of the junction unmatched. Germline V gene lookup returns CDR1 SGHVS and CDR2 FNYEAQ. The CDR3: CASSATSGRGVNEQFF. The CDR3 nucleotides read TGTGCCAGCAGCGCAACTAGCGGAAGAGGGGTCAATGAGCAGTTCTTC. The complete variable domain, with remaining parts taken from reference TRBV7-6 and TRBJ2-1, reads GAGVSQSPRYKVTKRGQDVALRCDPISGHVSLYWYRQALGQGPEFLTYFNYEAQQDKSGLPNDRFSAERPEGSISTLTIQRTEQRDSAMYRCASSATSGRGVNEQFFGPGTRLTVL.

This clone was counted once. The chain uses TRBV11-2 and TRBJ2-7; tentatively, D is TRBD1 or TRBD2 (5 bases each). Germline CDR1 SGHAT, CDR2 FQNNGV. V was clipped by 0 bases and J by 0 bases, with 18 bases between them. CDR3 size: 18 residues. The CDR3 here is CASSLDWLPRDGSYEQYF. The CDR3 bases are TGTGCCAGCAGCTTAGATTGGCTGCCCCGGGACGGCTCCTACGAGCAGTACTTC.

The CDR3 reads CAWRGLAGDEQYF. The CDR3 bases are TGTGCCTGGAGGGGACTAGCGGGAGATGAGCAGTACTTC. The chain uses TRBV30 and TRBJ2-7, with 14 bases that match TRBD2. Germline V lookup: CDR1 GTSNPN, CDR2 SVGIG (reference sequence). V gave up 3 bases and J gave up 7 bases; unmatched junction bases: 2. There are 13 residues in the CDR3.

The V gene is TRBV7-8, the J gene TRBJ1-2, with D possibly being TRBD1 (5 bases). Deletions cut 4 bases from V and 2 bases from J, with 11 bases between. From germline, CDR1 is SGHVS and CDR2 FQNEAQ. The CDR3 contains 14 residues. CDR3 residues: CASSSRQRNYGYTF. DNA for the CDR3: TGTGCCAGCAGCTCTCGACAGAGGAACTATGGCTACACCTTC.

This clone came up once. Distinct nucleotide sequences in the sample also encode this CDR3. V and J are TRBV19 and TRBJ2-7; no definite D call. This CDR3 is 13 amino acids long. The V and J ends lost 2 bases and 4 bases respectively, with 9 bases between them. CDR1 is LNHDA and CDR2 is SQIVND in the germline V gene (reference sequence). As DNA, the CDR3 is TGTGCCAGTAGTATAAGGCCAACTTACGAGCAGTACTTC. Translating gives CASSIRPTYEQYF.